A single sample gave rise to the 3 T cell receptor gamma chains below, sequenced in a study of Vδ1+ human thymocytes. Study results and caveats: Thymic TRG and TRD repertoires appeared highly polyclonal.

Sequences come from RNA converted to cDNA by reverse transcription. CDR3 amplicons came from multiplex PCR with pooled V-gene forward and constant-region reverse primers. TCRdb re-analyzed the multiplex PCR reads via CATT. The table includes 9,500 to 13,000 gamma-chain clones, 43% detected once. These receptors' targets are unknown. Sequenced material: Vdelta1+ gamma-delta thymocytes from the thymus. The subset here: FACS-sorted CD3+ TCRalphabeta- TCRVdelta1+ TCRVdelta2- thymocytes. Source of these receptors: a boy under three years old who had congenital heart surgery.

V gene TRGV8 combines with J gene TRGJ1 or TRGJ2. No J gene is reported in TCRdb; it was inferred here by comparing the DNA with germline. Germline V gene lookup returns CDR1 VENAVY and CDR2 YDSYNSRV. This CDR3 comprises 15 residues. V lost 1 base and J lost 5; bases outside the gene matches: 11. CDR3 sequence reads: CATWDSTEADYKKLF. In nucleotides, the CDR3 is TGTGCCACCTGGGATAGTACGGAGGCGGATTATAAGAAACTCTTT.

This clone was observed a few times. The chain employs TRGV5 and TRGJ1 or TRGJ2. The junction had 5 bases not matched to a gene; V was cut back by 3 bases and J by 3 bases. This CDR3 has 13 residues. The germline CDR1 and CDR2 sequences are VINAFY and YDVSNSKD. The CDR3 DNA is TGTGCCACCTGGGACGGGTGTTATTATAAGAAACTCTTT. This gives the protein CATWDGCYYKKLF.

The chain has TRGV2 and TRGJ1 or TRGJ2. The J gene is not listed in TCRdb, so it was assigned here from a DNA match to germline. The V and J ends lost 0 bases and 6 bases, in that order; junction bases with no gene match: 8. The CDR3 has 14 amino acids. Per the germline V gene, CDR1 is EGSNGY and CDR2 is YDSYNSKV. CDR3 sequence: CATWDGRIGYKKLF. The CDR3 nucleotides read TGTGCCACCTGGGACGGGCGAATTGGTTATAAGAAACTCTTT.